Sequencing of this T cell receptor beta chain was carried out in a study of blood T cell repertoires in COVID-19. Background on the study: Samples came from the United States, Italy and Spain, spanning acute and convalescent COVID-19. Sample material is recorded as cDNA or gDNA derived from T cells, B-cell-depleted T cells, or PBMCs.

There are a few counts of this clone. The CDR3 spans 18 residues. CDR1 and CDR2 from the germline V gene are SSHAT and FNYEAQ (reference sequence). With 5 bases clipped from V and 0 bases from J, the junction kept 12 bases outside the gene matches. Methods used by the authors: Cell counts per sample came from amplifying reference gene primers. Using immunoSEQ multiplex PCR, the repertoire was profiled, and TCRdb retains in-frame clones only, with some absent. V and J calls and clone size are as listed in that table; D and trimming were resolved from the DNA. Of 150,000 to 200,000 clones in the sample, under 95% are singletons; the top ten hold about 2%.

This clonotype was obtained from a man between 18 and 29 years old with acute or convalescent COVID-19. This chain uses TRBV7-7 with TRBJ2-2; 7 bases are a match to TRBD2. Sequencing was performed on peripheral blood. The CDR3 sequence is CASSHPAGRAANTGELFF. The CDR3 bases are TGTGCCAGCAGCCACCCAGCGGGGCGGGCCGCGAACACCGGGGAGCTGTTTTTT.